This T cell receptor beta chain came from a study of tumor-infiltrating lymphocytes in primary liver carcinoma. General study points: Found in all five tumor regions were only about 7-25% of top clones.

Both RNA and DNA were isolated together from roughly 20-30 mg of bulk tissue that had not been sorted. There are a few counts of this clonotype. Antigen specificity is unknown. A primer matching the constant region was used to make TCR beta cDNA from about 500 ng of total RNA. Three-round nested multiplex PCR performed with slightly modified ARM-PCR produced the TCR beta libraries. TCRdb recomputed calls from the multiplex PCR reads with MiXCR, one row per CDR3 protein. This table has 70,000 to 85,000 distinct CDR3 sequences, about two thirds appearing once. Sequenced input: liver tumor tissue from sampling region 4. Regarding subset: tumor region T4, right-lateral pole. The origin of this receptor is a woman aged 55-70 years with primary liver carcinoma and hepatitis B virus infection.

The DNA of the CDR3 is TGTGCCAGCAGTGACTCTTCTAGCGGGAAGGAGACCGGGGAGCTGTTTTTT. This encodes CASSDSSSGKETGELFF. The chain uses TRBV6-4 and TRBJ2-2; 9 bases agree with TRBD2. The V segment lost 0 bases and the J segment 5 bases; nucleotides outside the gene matches: 7. Germline CDR1 reads MRHNA; CDR2 reads SNTAGT. The CDR3 has 17 amino acids.